Presented here are 7 T cell receptor beta chains from one specimen sequenced in a study of read filtering for tumor transcriptome and immune sequencing. Molecular barcoded adaptors covering alpha/delta and beta/gamma chains were used on 400 ng RNA. TCRdb used MiXCR to reprocess the reads, holding one entry per CDR3 protein. The repertoire consists of almost 40,000 distinct CDR3 sequences, with around 15% occurring once and the leading ten covering about 17%. The source material was a population of CD138-negative cells sorted from bone marrow. These receptor sequences come from a donor over 35 with multiple myeloma.

This clonotype was detected ten times or more. The chain employs TRBV7-2 and TRBJ1-6; D uncertain. Trimming removed 1 base from V and 12 bases from J, with 10 bases in between. In germline, CDR1 is SGHTA, CDR2 FQGNSA. CDR3 length: 13 residues. The CDR3 DNA reads TGTGCCAGCAGCTTAGTTTCGTCGGGACCCCTCCACTTT. Its protein product is CASSLVSSGPLHF.

With respect to this clonotype: A clone one base away is much larger, so this may be a read error. The chain couples TRBV6-5 to TRBJ1-1, with a possible D match to TRBD1 (5 bases). The CDR3 is 15 residues long. CDR1 and CDR2 from the germline V gene are MNHEY and SVGAGI. The CDR3 bases are TGTGCCAGCAGTTACTCGTATGGACAAAACACTGAAGCTCTCTTT. Its protein product is CASSYSYGQNTEALF.

This clonotype appeared a few times. This chain links TRBV7-9 with TRBJ2-5; D might be TRBD1 or TRBD2, each matching 5 bases. This CDR3 region has 16 residues. Germline CDR1 and CDR2: SEHNR and FQNEAQ (reference sequence). The V gene lost 2 bases and the J gene lost 5 bases, with 18 bases spanning the gap. The CDR3 region has the DNA TGTGCCAGCAGCTTATGGTTCAGCCGAGAGGGGGAGACCCAGTACTTC. It translates to CASSLWFSREGETQYF.

The rearrangement uses TRBV7-2 and TRBJ2-1; 13 nucleotides line up with TRBD2. The V and J ends lost 4 bases and 7 bases, in that order; junction bases with no gene match: 13. Germline assignment: CDR1 SGHTA and CDR2 FQGNSA. The CDR3 length is 18 residues. CDR3 coding DNA: TGTGCCAGCAGCTCAAGTCCCACTAGCGGGGGGGTATCTAATGAGCAGTTCTTC. This encodes CASSSSPTSGGVSNEQFF.

Many counts were recorded for this clonotype. The chain links TRBV11-2 to TRBJ2-4; D not resolved. Germline values: CDR1 SGHAT, CDR2 FQNNGV. The CDR3 loop spans 12 amino acids. V shed 4 bases and J shed 2 bases, with 3 bases lying between them. As DNA, the CDR3 is TGTGCCAGCAGCTCATCCAAAAACATTCAGTACTTC. Translation: CASSSSKNIQYF.

The chain links TRBV9 to TRBJ1-1; no clear D. Germline V gives CDR1 SGDLS, CDR2 YYNGEE. Trimming removed 0 bases from V and 3 bases from J, with 6 bases in between. This CDR3 is 13 amino acids long. The CDR3, as DNA: TGTGCCAGCAGCGTAGGAGGACACACTGAAGCTTTCTTT. Its protein product is CASSVGGHTEAFF.

This clonotype was counted at least ten times. V and J are TRBV28 and TRBJ1-4; 7 bases map to TRBD1. The CDR3 extends over 13 amino acids. Germline CDR1 is MDHEN and CDR2 is SYDVKM. V was pared by 6 bases and J by 8 bases, with 6 bases of the junction left unmatched. Here the CDR3 DNA reads TGTGCCAGCAGCGAGACAGGGAAAGAAAAACTGTTTTTT. Translation gives CASSETGKEKLFF.